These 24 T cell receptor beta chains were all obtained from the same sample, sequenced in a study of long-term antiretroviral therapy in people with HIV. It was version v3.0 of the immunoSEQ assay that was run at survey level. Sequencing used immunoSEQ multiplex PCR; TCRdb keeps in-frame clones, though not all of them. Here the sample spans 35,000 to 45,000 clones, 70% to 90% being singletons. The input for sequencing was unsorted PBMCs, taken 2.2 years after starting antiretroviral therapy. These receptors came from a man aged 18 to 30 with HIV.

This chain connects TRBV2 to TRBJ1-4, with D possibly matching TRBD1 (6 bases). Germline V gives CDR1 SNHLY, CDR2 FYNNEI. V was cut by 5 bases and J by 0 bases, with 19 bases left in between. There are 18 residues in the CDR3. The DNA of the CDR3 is TGTGCCAGCAGTAGCAGGTTCAGGGGCACCTCAACTAATGAAAAACTGTTTTTT. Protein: CASSSRFRGTSTNEKLFF. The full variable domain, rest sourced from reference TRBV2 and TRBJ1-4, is EPEVTQTPSHQVTQMGQEVILRCVPISNHLYFYWYRQILGQKVEFLVSFYNNEISEKSEIFDDQFSVERPDGSNFTLKIRSTKLEDSAMYFCASSSRFRGTSTNEKLFFGSGTQLSVL.

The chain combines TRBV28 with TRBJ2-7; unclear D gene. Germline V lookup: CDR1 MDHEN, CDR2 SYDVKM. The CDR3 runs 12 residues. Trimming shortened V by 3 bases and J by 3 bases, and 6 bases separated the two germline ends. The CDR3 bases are TGTGCCAGCAGTTTGTTCGGCTACGAGCAGTACTTC. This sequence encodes CASSLFGYEQYF.

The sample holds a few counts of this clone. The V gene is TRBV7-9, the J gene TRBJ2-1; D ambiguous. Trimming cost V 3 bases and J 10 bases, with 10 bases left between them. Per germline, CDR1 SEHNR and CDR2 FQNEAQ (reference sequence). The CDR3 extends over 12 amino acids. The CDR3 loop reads CASSFGSTEQFF. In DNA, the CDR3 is TGTGCCAGCAGCTTCGGCTCGACGGAGCAGTTCTTC.

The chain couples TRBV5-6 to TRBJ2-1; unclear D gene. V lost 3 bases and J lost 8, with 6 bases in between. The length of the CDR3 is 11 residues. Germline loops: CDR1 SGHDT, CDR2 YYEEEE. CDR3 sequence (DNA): TGTGCCAGCAGCTCGAATTATGAGCAGTTCTTC. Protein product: CASSSNYEQFF.

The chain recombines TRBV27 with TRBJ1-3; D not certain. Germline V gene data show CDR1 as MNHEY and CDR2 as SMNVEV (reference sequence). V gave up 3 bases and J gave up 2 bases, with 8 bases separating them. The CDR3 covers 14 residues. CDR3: CASSFGGPGNTIYF. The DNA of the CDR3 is TGTGCCAGCAGTTTTGGTGGGCCTGGAAACACCATATATTTT.

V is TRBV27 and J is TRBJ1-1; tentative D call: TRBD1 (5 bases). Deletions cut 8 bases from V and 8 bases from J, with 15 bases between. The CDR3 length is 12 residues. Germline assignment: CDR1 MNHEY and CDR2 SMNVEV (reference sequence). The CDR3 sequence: CASGTGGREAFF. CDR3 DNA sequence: TGTGCCAGCGGAACCGGGGGACGGGAAGCTTTCTTT.

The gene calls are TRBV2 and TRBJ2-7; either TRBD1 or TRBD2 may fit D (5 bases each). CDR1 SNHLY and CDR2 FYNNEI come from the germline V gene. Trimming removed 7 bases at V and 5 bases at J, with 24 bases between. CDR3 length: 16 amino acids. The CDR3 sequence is CASIRDHTPGFNEQYF. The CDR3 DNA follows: TGTGCCAGCATCAGGGACCACACTCCAGGGTTTAACGAGCAGTACTTC.

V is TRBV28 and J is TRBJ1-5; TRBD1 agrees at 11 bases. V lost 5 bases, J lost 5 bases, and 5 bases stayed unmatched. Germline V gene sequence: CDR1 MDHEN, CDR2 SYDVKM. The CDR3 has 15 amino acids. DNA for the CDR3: TGTGCCAGCAGTCCCAGGACAGGGGGCTATCAGCCCCAGCATTTT. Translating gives CASSPRTGGYQPQHF. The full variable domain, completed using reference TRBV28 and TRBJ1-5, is DVKVTQSSRYLVKRTGEKVFLECVQDMDHENMFWYRQDPGLGLRLIYFSYDVKMKEKGDIPEGYSVSREKKERFSLILESASTNQTSMYLCASSPRTGGYQPQHFGDGTRLSIL.

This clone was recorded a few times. The CDR3 sequence: CASSFAYGYTF. CDR3 sequence (DNA): TGTGCCAGCAGCTTCGCCTATGGCTACACCTTC. The genes are TRBV11-2 and TRBJ1-2, with unresolved D. With 3 bases removed from V and 4 bases from J, the gap between germline ends came to 3 bases. This CDR3 contains 11 residues. The germline CDR1 and CDR2 sequences are SGHAT and FQNNGV.

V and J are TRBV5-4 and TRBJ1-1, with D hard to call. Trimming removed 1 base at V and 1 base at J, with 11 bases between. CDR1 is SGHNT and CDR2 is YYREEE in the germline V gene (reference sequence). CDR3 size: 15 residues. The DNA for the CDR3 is TGTGCCAGCAGCTTGCCTACAACACAGAACACTGAAGCTTTCTTT. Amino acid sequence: CASSLPTTQNTEAFF.

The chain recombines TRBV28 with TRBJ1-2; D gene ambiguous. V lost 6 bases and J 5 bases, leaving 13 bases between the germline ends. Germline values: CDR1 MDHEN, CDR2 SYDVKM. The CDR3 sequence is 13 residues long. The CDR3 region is CASSPGKPYGYTF. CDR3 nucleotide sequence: TGTGCCAGCAGCCCCGGGAAGCCTTATGGCTACACCTTC.

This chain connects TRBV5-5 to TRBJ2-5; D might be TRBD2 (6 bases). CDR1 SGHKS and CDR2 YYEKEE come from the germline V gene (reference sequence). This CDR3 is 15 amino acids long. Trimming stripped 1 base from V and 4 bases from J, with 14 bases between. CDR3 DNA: TGTGCCAGCAGCTTGTTCGGGGGAGGTGGAGAGACCCAGTACTTC. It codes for CASSLFGGGGETQYF.

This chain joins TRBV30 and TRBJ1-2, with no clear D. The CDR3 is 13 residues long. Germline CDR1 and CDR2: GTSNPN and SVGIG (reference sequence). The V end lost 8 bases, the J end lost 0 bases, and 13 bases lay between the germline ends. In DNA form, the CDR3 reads TGTGCCGGCTTTTCCAAGGCTAACTATGGCTACACCTTC. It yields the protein CAGFSKANYGYTF.

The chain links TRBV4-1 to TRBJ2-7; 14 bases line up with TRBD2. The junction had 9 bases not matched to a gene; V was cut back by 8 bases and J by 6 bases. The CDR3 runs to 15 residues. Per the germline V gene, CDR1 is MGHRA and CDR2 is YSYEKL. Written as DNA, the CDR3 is TGCGCCAGCGGTAGGACTAGCGGGAGGATTTTCGAGCAGTACTTC. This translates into CASGRTSGRIFEQYF.

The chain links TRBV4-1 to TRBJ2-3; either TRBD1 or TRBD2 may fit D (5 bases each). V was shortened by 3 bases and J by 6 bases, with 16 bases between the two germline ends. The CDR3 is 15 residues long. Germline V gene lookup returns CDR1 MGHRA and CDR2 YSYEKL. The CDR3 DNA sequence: TGCGCCAGCAGCCAGCGGGCAGGGATTTCCGATACGCAGTATTTT. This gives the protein CASSQRAGISDTQYF.

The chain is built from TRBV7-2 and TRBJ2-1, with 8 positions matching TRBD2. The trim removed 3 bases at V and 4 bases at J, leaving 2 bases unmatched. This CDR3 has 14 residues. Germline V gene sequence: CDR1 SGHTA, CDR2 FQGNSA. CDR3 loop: CASSFSGVYNEQFF. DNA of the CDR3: TGTGCCAGCAGCTTTAGCGGGGTATACAATGAGCAGTTCTTC. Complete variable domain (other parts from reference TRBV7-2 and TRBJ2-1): GAGVSQSPSNKVTEKGKDVELRCDPISGHTALYWYRQSLGQGLEFLIYFQGNSAPDKSGLPSDRFSAERTGGSVSTLTIQRTQQEDSAVYLCASSFSGVYNEQFFGPGTRLTVL.

CDR3 in DNA: TGTGCCAGCAGCTCTACAGGGTGGGCTGGCTACACCTTC. Residues: CASSSTGWAGYTF. The rearrangement links TRBV11-2 to TRBJ1-2; the D gene is possibly TRBD1 (6 bases). The V and J ends lost 4 bases and 7 bases respectively, with 13 bases between them. The CDR3 is 13 amino acids. Germline loops: CDR1 SGHAT, CDR2 FQNNGV. The variable domain in full, with the rest retrieved from reference TRBV11-2 and TRBJ1-2, is EAGVAQSPRYKIIEKRQSVAFWCNPISGHATLYWYQQILGQGPKLLIQFQNNGVVDDSQLPKDRFSAERLKGVDSTLKIQPAKLEDSAVYLCASSSTGWAGYTFGSGTRLTVV.

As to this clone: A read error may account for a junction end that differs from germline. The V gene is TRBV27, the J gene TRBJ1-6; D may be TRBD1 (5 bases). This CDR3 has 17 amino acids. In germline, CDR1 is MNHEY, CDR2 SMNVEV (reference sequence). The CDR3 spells CASRYSRAVSFNSPLHF. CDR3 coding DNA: TGTGCCAGCAGATACTCCAGGGCCGTCTCCTTTAATTCACCCCTCCACTTT.

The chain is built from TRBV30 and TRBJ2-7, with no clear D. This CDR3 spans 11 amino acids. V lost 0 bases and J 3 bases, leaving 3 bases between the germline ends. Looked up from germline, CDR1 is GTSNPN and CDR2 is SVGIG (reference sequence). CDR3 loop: CAWSVSYEQYF. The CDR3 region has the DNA TGTGCCTGGAGTGTAAGCTACGAGCAGTACTTC.

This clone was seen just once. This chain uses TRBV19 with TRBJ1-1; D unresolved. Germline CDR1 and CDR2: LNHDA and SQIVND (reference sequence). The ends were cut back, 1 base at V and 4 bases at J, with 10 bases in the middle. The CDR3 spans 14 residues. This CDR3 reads CASSIGSRGTEAFF. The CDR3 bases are TGTGCCAGTAGTATAGGGTCTCGGGGCACTGAAGCTTTCTTT. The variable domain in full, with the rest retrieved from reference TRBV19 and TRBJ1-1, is DGGITQSPKYLFRKEGQNVTLSCEQNLNHDAMYWYRQDPGQGLRLIYYSQIVNDFQKGDIAEGYSVSREKKESFPLTVTSAQKNPTAFYLCASSIGSRGTEAFFGQGTRLTVV.

Here the CDR3 reads CASSLRGMETQYF. In DNA form, the CDR3 reads TGTGCCAGCAGTTTAAGAGGAATGGAGACCCAGTACTTC. The V gene is TRBV27, the J gene TRBJ2-5; D is ambiguous. Germline V gene data show CDR1 as MNHEY and CDR2 as SMNVEV (reference sequence). V was clipped by 2 bases and J by 5 bases, with 9 bases between them. CDR3 length equals 13 residues.

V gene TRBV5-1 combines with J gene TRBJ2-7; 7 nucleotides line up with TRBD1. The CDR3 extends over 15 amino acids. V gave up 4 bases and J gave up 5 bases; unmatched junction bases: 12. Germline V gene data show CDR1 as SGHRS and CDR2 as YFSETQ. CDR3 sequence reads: CASSNPYRGFHEQYF. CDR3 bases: TGCGCCAGCAGCAACCCCTACAGGGGCTTCCACGAGCAGTACTTC.

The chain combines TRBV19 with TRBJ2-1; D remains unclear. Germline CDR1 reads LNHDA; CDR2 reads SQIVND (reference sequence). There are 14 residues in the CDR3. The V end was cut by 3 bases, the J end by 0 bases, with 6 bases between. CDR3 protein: CASSIQASYNEQFF. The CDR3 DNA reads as TGTGCCAGTAGTATCCAGGCCTCCTACAATGAGCAGTTCTTC. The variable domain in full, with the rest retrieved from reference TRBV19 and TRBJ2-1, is DGGITQSPKYLFRKEGQNVTLSCEQNLNHDAMYWYRQDPGQGLRLIYYSQIVNDFQKGDIAEGYSVSREKKESFPLTVTSAQKNPTAFYLCASSIQASYNEQFFGPGTRLTVL.

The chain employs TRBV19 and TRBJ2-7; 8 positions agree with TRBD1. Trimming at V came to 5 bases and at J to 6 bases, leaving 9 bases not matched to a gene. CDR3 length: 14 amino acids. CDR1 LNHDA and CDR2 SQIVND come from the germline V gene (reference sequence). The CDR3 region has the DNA TGTGCCAGTAGTGTGGACAGGGAAATTGGCGAGCAGTACTTC. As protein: CASSVDREIGEQYF.